The subject of this entry is one T cell receptor beta chain. Its antigen is still unknown. These data come from a study of OX40 agonist ivuxolimab in advanced cancers. Study background: At doses from 0.01 to 10 mg/kg, patients were given intravenous ivuxolimab every 2 weeks. Study-wide findings and caveats: The CD4+ and CD8+ T cells in the blood had expanded clonally by week 6 at 0.1 to 3.0 mg/kg. CD8+ T cells (on average) carried more expanded clones than CD4+ T cells.

Assay used: immunoSEQ multiplex PCR; TCRdb lists only in-frame clones, some missing. This table has about 73,000 clones, 85% to 90% appearing once. V was cut by 3 bases and J by 1 base, with 6 bases left in between. CDR1 and CDR2 (germline): GTSNPN, SVGIG (reference sequence). The CDR3 loop spans 13 amino acids. The material sequenced was CD4+ or CD8+ T cells sorted from blood, taken in a trial of the OX40 agonist ivuxolimab. The source is an adult with an advanced solid tumor such as melanoma, head and neck, liver or kidney cancer. The chain employs TRBV30 and TRBJ2-2; the D is unclear. The CDR3 DNA sequence: TGTGCCTGGAGACTGTTGAACACCGGGGAGCTGTTTTTT. Translated: CAWRLLNTGELFF.